The clone carrying this T cell receptor beta chain was seen a single time. In the source study's methods: It was from reference gene primer amplification that nucleated cell counts were estimated. The table came from immunoSEQ multiplex PCR; TCRdb's copy has only in-frame clones and leaves some out. Clone size and V and J calls were adopted from that table, with D and trimming inferred from the DNA. The sample has fewer than 400,000 clones; more than 70% are singletons. Germline CDR1 is GTSNPN and CDR2 is SVGIG (reference sequence). This CDR3 is 15 amino acids long. The J segment lost 3 bases and the V segment lost 1 base, leaving 6 bases of the junction unmatched. This entry belongs to a study of blood T cell repertoires in COVID-19. Background on the study: Sites in the United States, Italy and Spain provided acute and convalescent COVID-19 samples.

Source material: peripheral blood. The source of this sequence is a man between 25 and 39 years old with active or convalescent COVID-19. This chain joins TRBV30 and TRBJ2-1, with 7 bases that match TRBD2. The chain's CDR3 is CAWSGGRSYYNEQFF. In DNA, the CDR3 is TGTGCCTGGAGTGGCGGGAGATCGTACTACAATGAGCAGTTCTTC.